This entry features one T cell receptor beta chain sequence. Its antigen is unknown. This sample is part of a study of shared clonotypes between healthy human individuals. Assay used: immunoSEQ multiplex PCR; TCRdb lists only in-frame clones, some missing. Of around 510,000 clones listed, roughly 95% are singletons. Study-wide findings and caveats: In having few donors, the study represented limited genetic and exposure-history diversity.

There are 14 residues in the CDR3. Looked up from germline, CDR1 is SEHNR and CDR2 is FQNEAQ (reference sequence). The TCR originated in a woman in her 30s in good health. The material sequenced was naive CD4+ T cells sorted from blood. Subset specified: CD45RA+ positively selected. The rearrangement links TRBV7-9 to TRBJ2-5; no firm D call. The J call may be mistaken, given a closer DNA end match to TRBJ2-7. Here the CDR3 reads CASSLAETSYEQYF. The CDR3 nucleotides read TGTGCCAGCAGCTTAGCAGAAACCTCCTACGAGCAGTACTTC.